What follows are 7 T cell receptor beta chains derived from one specimen sequenced in a study of cytotoxic CD8 clonotypes in ibrutinib-treated CLL (dated by TCRdb to the early 2020s). The method was the immunoSEQ multiplex PCR assay. What TCRdb holds here is the immuneACCESS table cut down to in-frame rearrangements. Part of the clones is not present; checked against another copy, under half of the missing clones reflect an unresolved V gene, and the others are unexplained. The sample records approximately 92,000 clones, roughly four fifths of which are singletons. In total, the top ten clones hold just under 25% of the sample. The sample's time point label, in plain terms: 20 to 25 months on ibrutinib. Sequenced here: PBMCs, sampled after 24 months of ibrutinib treatment. The receptor set was obtained from a human donor with chronic lymphocytic leukemia.

The rearrangement links TRBV4-2 to TRBJ2-1, with 9 positions matching TRBD2. The trim removed 0 bases at V and 10 bases at J, leaving 4 bases unmatched. CDR1 is LGHNA, CDR2 YNFKEQ, per germline. The CDR3 spans 14 residues. The DNA of the CDR3 is TGTGCCAGCAGCCAAGATTACAGCGGGAGGGAGCAGTTCTTC. It encodes CASSQDYSGREQFF.

The chain has TRBV2 and TRBJ2-7; D gene uncertain. V gave up 4 bases and J gave up 1 base, with 11 bases separating them. The CDR3 loop spans 14 amino acids. Germline values: CDR1 SNHLY, CDR2 FYNNEI. This chain's CDR3 is CASSVGRLSYEQYF. In DNA, the CDR3 is TGTGCCAGCAGTGTTGGGCGGTTATCCTACGAGCAGTACTTC.

This clone has a handful of counts. The rearrangement uses TRBV5-1 and TRBJ2-4; D is perhaps TRBD2 (7 bases). V was shortened by 4 bases and J by 7 bases, with 24 bases between the two germline ends. Germline V gene lookup returns CDR1 SGHRS and CDR2 YFSETQ. The CDR3 consists of 17 residues. The CDR3, as DNA: TGCGCCAGCAGCCCGGCGGGGGCCCCGCATCTCAGGAACATTCAGTACTTC. Amino acid sequence: CASSPAGAPHLRNIQYF. The entire variable domain, with the rest obtained from reference TRBV5-1 and TRBJ2-4, is as follows: KAGVTQTPRYLIKTRGQQVTLSCSPISGHRSVSWYQQTPGQGLQFLFEYFSETQRNKGNFPGRFSGRQFSNSRSEMNVSTLELGDSALYLCASSPAGAPHLRNIQYFGAGTRLSVL.

This clone occurred a few times. This chain connects TRBV30 to TRBJ2-1; 7 nucleotides line up with TRBD1. Germline assignment: CDR1 GTSNPN and CDR2 SVGIG (reference sequence). After removal of 4 bases from V and 7 bases from J, the junction contained 10 bases not matched to a gene. The CDR3 has 14 residues. The CDR3: CAWIGETGTNEQFF. CDR3 nucleotide sequence: TGTGCCTGGATAGGGGAGACAGGGACAAATGAGCAGTTCTTC.

This rearrangement joins TRBV30 to TRBJ2-7, with D tentatively TRBD2 (6 bases). The CDR3 contains 14 residues. Looked up from germline, CDR1 is GTSNPN and CDR2 is SVGIG (reference sequence). The germline V and J ends were trimmed by 4 bases and 5 bases, with 18 bases remaining between them. CDR3 DNA: TGTGCCTGGAAGAGCATCGGCGGGGCGGACGAGCAGTACTTC. Its protein is CAWKSIGGADEQYF.

On this clone itself: Other DNA sequences in the sample encode the same CDR3. The chain is built from TRBV28 and TRBJ1-5; 7 positions match TRBD1. This CDR3 has 14 residues. CDR1 is MDHEN and CDR2 is SYDVKM in the germline V gene. Unmatched junction bases numbered 8, after V lost 5 bases and J lost 7 bases. CDR3 sequence reads: CASSTQGMGQPQHF. CDR3 in DNA: TGTGCCAGCAGTACACAGGGGATGGGGCAGCCCCAGCATTTT.

This chain connects TRBV6-1 to TRBJ2-7; 8 bases match TRBD1. Per germline, CDR1 MNHNS and CDR2 SASEGT. J was trimmed by 3 bases and V by 4 bases; bases with no gene match: 8. The CDR3 is made up of 15 amino acids. Here the CDR3 reads CASSGSGQDFYEQYF. The CDR3 DNA follows: TGTGCCAGCAGTGGGTCGGGACAGGACTTCTACGAGCAGTACTTC.